This record looks at one TCR beta chain sequence and its context. What it recognizes is unknown. At study entry, adolescents had tuberculin skin tests and IGRA screening. Unsorted cryopreserved PBMC were sequenced, averaging about 93,000 T cells per clinical donor. Here immunoSEQ multiplex PCR was the method, and the copy in TCRdb shows in-frame clones only, minus some. The profile shows some 40,000 clones, about 96% of them singletons. This sample was taken from a study of T cells in tuberculosis. Study information: In South Africa, adults with active tuberculosis were compared with IGRA-negative and latently infected IGRA-positive adolescents. General study results and limits: Smaller alpha distances in active tuberculosis partly reflected shorter CDR3-alpha lengths.

Losses at the gene ends were 4 bases for V and 0 bases for J; bases not matched to a gene: 9. The germline V gene has CDR1 SGHTA and CDR2 FQGNSA. This CDR3 has 16 residues. Input material: PBMCs. V gene TRBV7-2 combines with J gene TRBJ2-7; TRBD2 agrees at 7 bases. The TCR was taken from a donor between 5 and 29 years old with latent tuberculosis or without tuberculosis infection. CDR3 amino acids: CASSSPGLQSSYEQYF. CDR3 nucleotides: TGTGCCAGCAGCTCGCCGGGACTACAGAGCTCCTACGAGCAGTACTTC.